These 20 T cell receptor beta chains originate from one sample sequenced in a study of shared clonotypes between healthy human individuals. The table came from immunoSEQ multiplex PCR; TCRdb's copy has only in-frame clones and leaves some out. Of around 720,000 clones in the sample, 73% were seen once. Sequences were obtained from memory CD4+ T cells sorted from blood. The subset was: CD45RA-negative fraction. The source is a woman aged 30 to 39 in good health.

V and J are TRBV6-5 and TRBJ1-1; D may be TRBD1 (6 bases). Germline lookup yields CDR1 MNHEY and CDR2 SVGAGI. The V and J ends lost 7 bases and 1 base respectively, with 16 bases between them. The CDR3 has 15 amino acids. CDR3 amino acids: CASNSPGAGNTEAFF. CDR3 sequence (DNA): TGTGCCAGCAACTCGCCGGGGGCCGGGAACACTGAAGCTTTCTTT.

The chain employs TRBV28 and TRBJ2-7; perhaps D is TRBD1 or TRBD2 (5 bases each). CDR1 and CDR2 from the germline V gene are MDHEN and SYDVKM. The CDR3 has 16 residues. V lost 6 bases to trimming and J lost 0 bases, with 18 bases between them. The CDR3 DNA is TGTGCCAGCAGATCTTTTGGGGGATCAAGCTCCTACGAGCAGTACTTC. It specifies CASRSFGGSSSYEQYF.

This chain connects TRBV7-9 to TRBJ1-2, with D possibly TRBD1 on 5 matching bases. CDR3 length equals 13 residues. Germline assignment: CDR1 SEHNR and CDR2 FQNEAQ (reference sequence). Trimming took 1 base from V and 8 from J, leaving 11 bases between them. For the CDR3, the DNA is TGTGCCAGCAGCTTAGACAGGATGGGCGGCTACACCTTC. Its protein is CASSLDRMGGYTF. Full variable domain (missing parts from reference TRBV7-9 and TRBJ1-2): DTGVSQNPRHKITKRGQNVTFRCDPISEHNRLYWYRQTLGQGPEFLTYFQNEAQLEKSRLLSDRFSAERPKGSFSTLEIQRTEQGDSAMYLCASSLDRMGGYTFGSGTRLTVV.

V gene TRBV2 combines with J gene TRBJ2-3, with D hard to call. The CDR3 has 13 amino acids. Germline values: CDR1 SNHLY, CDR2 FYNNEI. Trimming left V 3 bases short and J 5 bases short, with 9 bases between. CDR3 region: CASSDGPGDTQYF. CDR3 nucleotide sequence: TGTGCCAGCAGTGACGGTCCAGGAGATACGCAGTATTTT.

In its sample, this clone was seen a few times. CDR3 residues: CASSLSEGASGYTF. The DNA for the CDR3 is TGCGCCAGCAGCCTGTCTGAGGGGGCGTCTGGCTACACCTTC. The rearrangement links TRBV5-1 to TRBJ1-2, with 7 bases lining up with TRBD1. The germline V gene has CDR1 SGHRS and CDR2 YFSETQ. CDR3 length: 14 amino acids. Trimming cost V 4 bases and J 7 bases; bases outside gene matches: 10.

As to this clone: Other DNA sequences in the sample encode the same CDR3. The chain recombines TRBV30 with TRBJ1-1; D is uncertain. The CDR3 totals 13 residues. V was cut by 0 bases and J by 1 base, with 6 bases left in between. Germline V gene lookup returns CDR1 GTSNPN and CDR2 SVGIG (reference sequence). CDR3 sequence: CAWSVRANTEAFF. CDR3 DNA: TGTGCCTGGAGTGTACGGGCGAACACTGAAGCTTTCTTT.

This clone occurred once. CDR3 loop: CASSTSGMPTQYF. For the CDR3, the DNA is TGTGCCAGCAGTACTAGCGGGATGCCTACGCAGTATTTT. This sequence joins TRBV6-6 and TRBJ2-3; 10 positions agree with TRBD2. The CDR3 has 13 amino acids. The J segment lost 8 bases and the V segment lost 5 bases, leaving 4 bases of the junction unmatched. Germline values: CDR1 MNHNY, CDR2 SVGAGI (reference sequence).

The V and J genes are TRBV27 and TRBJ1-5; maybe TRBD1 (6 bases). Germline lookup yields CDR1 MNHEY and CDR2 SMNVEV (reference sequence). V lost 10 bases, J lost 2 bases, and 24 bases lay in between. The CDR3 runs to 17 residues. The chain's CDR3 is CAINPGGKGKRNQPQHF. The CDR3 DNA follows: TGTGCCATCAACCCGGGGGGCAAGGGTAAACGCAATCAGCCCCAGCATTTT.

DNA of the CDR3: TGTGCCCACACTAGCGGGAGTGGCGCAGATACGCAGTATTTT. Amino acids: CAHTSGSGADTQYF. This rearrangement joins TRBV30 to TRBJ2-3; 11 bases are shared with TRBD2. Germline CDR1 is GTSNPN and CDR2 is SVGIG (reference sequence). The CDR3 consists of 14 residues. Trimming took 8 bases from V and 4 from J; bases not matched to a gene: 8.

This clone has a handful of counts. The J gene is TRBJ2-2, the V gene TRBV13; 10 bases map to TRBD2. The CDR3 contains 18 residues. The junction had 9 bases not matched to a gene; V was cut back by 1 base and J by 4 bases. Germline values: CDR1 PRHDT, CDR2 FYEKMQ (reference sequence). CDR3 in amino acids: CASSLAPQAGGRTGELFF. For the CDR3, the DNA is TGTGCCAGCAGCTTAGCCCCCCAAGCGGGAGGGCGCACCGGGGAGCTGTTTTTT.

The rearrangement joins TRBV28 to TRBJ2-5, with 8 bases fitting TRBD1. The CDR3 sequence is 16 residues long. J was trimmed by 4 bases and V by 5 bases; bases with no gene match: 12. CDR1 is MDHEN and CDR2 is SYDVKM in the germline V gene. The CDR3 sequence is CASSPIGQGATETQYF. The DNA of the CDR3 is TGTGCCAGCAGTCCCATCGGGCAGGGGGCGACAGAGACCCAGTACTTC.

Worth noting for this clone: Other nucleotide sequences in the sample specify the same CDR3. V usage is TRBV7-2 and J usage is TRBJ2-3; TRBD1 aligns across 8 bases. This CDR3 region has 15 residues. The J segment lost 0 bases and the V segment lost 5 bases, leaving 4 bases of the junction unmatched. The germline CDR1 and CDR2 sequences are SGHTA and FQGNSA. The CDR3 protein is CASSPRTGSTDTQYF. The CDR3 nucleotides are TGTGCCAGCAGCCCCCGGACAGGGAGCACAGATACGCAGTATTTT.

The V gene is TRBV5-1, the J gene TRBJ2-1; no clear D. Germline V gene sequence: CDR1 SGHRS, CDR2 YFSETQ. The CDR3 length is 12 residues. V lost 4 bases and J lost 0, with 2 bases in between. CDR3: CASSVSYNEQFF. The DNA of the CDR3 is TGCGCCAGCAGCGTCTCCTACAATGAGCAGTTCTTC.

This clone was counted a few times. This chain connects TRBV7-6 to TRBJ2-1; 7 bases are a match to TRBD2. The V gene end was trimmed by 4 bases and the J gene end by 4 bases; junction bases not matched to a gene: 7. The V gene's germline CDR1 is SGHVS and CDR2 FNYEAQ. There are 15 residues in the CDR3. This CDR3 reads CASSSRLAEYNEQFF. CDR3 DNA: TGTGCCAGCAGCTCAAGACTAGCAGAATACAATGAGCAGTTCTTC.

The chain links TRBV18 to TRBJ2-2, with 8 bases that match TRBD2. Germline loops: CDR1 KGHSH, CDR2 LQKENI. The CDR3 covers 17 residues. J lost 6 bases, V lost 3 bases, and 12 bases had no gene match. CDR3 DNA: TGTGCCAGCTCACCCCAACCACCGGGAGGGCAGGCCGGGGAGCTGTTTTTT. Translating it yields CASSPQPPGGQAGELFF.

J is TRBJ2-1 and V is TRBV28; 10 bases map to TRBD2. Germline CDR1 MDHEN, CDR2 SYDVKM. The CDR3 runs 17 residues. V shed 6 bases and J 0 bases; nucleotides not matched to a gene: 8. The CDR3 nucleotides read TGTGCCAGCAGCCTCACACTAGCGGGATTCTCCTACAATGAGCAGTTCTTC. This encodes CASSLTLAGFSYNEQFF.

The chain carries TRBV29-1 and TRBJ1-5, with a weak D call TRBD1 (5 bases). Germline V lookup: CDR1 SQVTM, CDR2 ANQGSEA. CDR3 length equals 15 residues. V was cut by 6 bases and J by 4 bases, with 19 bases left in between. This CDR3 is CSVLPSARGNQPQHF. CDR3 coding DNA: TGCAGCGTACTCCCTTCCGCGAGGGGTAATCAGCCCCAGCATTTT.

To note about this clone: At one end the junction does not follow the germline gene, possibly because of a read error. The CDR3 here is CASSLRSEDSSVNF. CDR3 nucleotide sequence: TGTGCCAGCAGTTTGAGAAGTGAGGACAGCTCGGTGAACTTC. The V call is TRBV6-6, the J call TRBJ2-7, with D tentatively TRBD1 (6 bases). Germline CDR1 and CDR2: MNHNY and SVGAGI (reference sequence). The CDR3 is 14 residues long.

V usage is TRBV19 and J usage is TRBJ1-2, with a possible D match to TRBD1 (6 bases). The germline CDR1 and CDR2 sequences are LNHDA and SQIVND (reference sequence). CDR3 length: 18 residues. Trimming removed 8 bases from V and 4 bases from J, with 29 bases in between. For the CDR3, the DNA is TGTGCCAGTCAGAGGCGGGGGCCGATCGGGATCGATTCCTATGGCTACACCTTC. Encoded protein: CASQRRGPIGIDSYGYTF.

The chain recombines TRBV5-1 with TRBJ1-1; D gene unclear. The CDR3 has 13 amino acids. V lost 0 bases to trimming and J lost 6 bases, with 9 bases between them. Germline V gene lookup returns CDR1 SGHRS and CDR2 YFSETQ. The CDR3 DNA follows: TGCGCCAGCAGCTTGGTTGAAGGGTCTGAAGCTTTCTTT. Protein: CASSLVEGSEAFF.